This TCR beta chain was captured in a study of T cell changes during pregnancy in multiple sclerosis. The CDR3 contains 11 residues. CDR1 is DFQATT, CDR2 SNEGSKA, per germline (reference sequence). With 2 bases removed from V and 7 bases from J, the gap between germline ends came to 6 bases. Only in-frame clones appear in the TCRdb table, and some are missing; sequencing was by immunoSEQ multiplex PCR. The sample lists 50,000 or so clones, roughly 90% occurring once. The sequencing here drew on CD4+ T cells from peripheral blood mononuclear cells, taken after pregnancy. This chain uses TRBV20-1 with TRBJ2-1; tentatively, D is TRBD2 (6 bases). The TCR originated in a female donor with multiple sclerosis, enrolled in a pregnancy study. CDR3 nucleotides: TGCAGTGCTAGACGGGGGAATGAGCAGTTCTTC. It is translated as CSARRGNEQFF.